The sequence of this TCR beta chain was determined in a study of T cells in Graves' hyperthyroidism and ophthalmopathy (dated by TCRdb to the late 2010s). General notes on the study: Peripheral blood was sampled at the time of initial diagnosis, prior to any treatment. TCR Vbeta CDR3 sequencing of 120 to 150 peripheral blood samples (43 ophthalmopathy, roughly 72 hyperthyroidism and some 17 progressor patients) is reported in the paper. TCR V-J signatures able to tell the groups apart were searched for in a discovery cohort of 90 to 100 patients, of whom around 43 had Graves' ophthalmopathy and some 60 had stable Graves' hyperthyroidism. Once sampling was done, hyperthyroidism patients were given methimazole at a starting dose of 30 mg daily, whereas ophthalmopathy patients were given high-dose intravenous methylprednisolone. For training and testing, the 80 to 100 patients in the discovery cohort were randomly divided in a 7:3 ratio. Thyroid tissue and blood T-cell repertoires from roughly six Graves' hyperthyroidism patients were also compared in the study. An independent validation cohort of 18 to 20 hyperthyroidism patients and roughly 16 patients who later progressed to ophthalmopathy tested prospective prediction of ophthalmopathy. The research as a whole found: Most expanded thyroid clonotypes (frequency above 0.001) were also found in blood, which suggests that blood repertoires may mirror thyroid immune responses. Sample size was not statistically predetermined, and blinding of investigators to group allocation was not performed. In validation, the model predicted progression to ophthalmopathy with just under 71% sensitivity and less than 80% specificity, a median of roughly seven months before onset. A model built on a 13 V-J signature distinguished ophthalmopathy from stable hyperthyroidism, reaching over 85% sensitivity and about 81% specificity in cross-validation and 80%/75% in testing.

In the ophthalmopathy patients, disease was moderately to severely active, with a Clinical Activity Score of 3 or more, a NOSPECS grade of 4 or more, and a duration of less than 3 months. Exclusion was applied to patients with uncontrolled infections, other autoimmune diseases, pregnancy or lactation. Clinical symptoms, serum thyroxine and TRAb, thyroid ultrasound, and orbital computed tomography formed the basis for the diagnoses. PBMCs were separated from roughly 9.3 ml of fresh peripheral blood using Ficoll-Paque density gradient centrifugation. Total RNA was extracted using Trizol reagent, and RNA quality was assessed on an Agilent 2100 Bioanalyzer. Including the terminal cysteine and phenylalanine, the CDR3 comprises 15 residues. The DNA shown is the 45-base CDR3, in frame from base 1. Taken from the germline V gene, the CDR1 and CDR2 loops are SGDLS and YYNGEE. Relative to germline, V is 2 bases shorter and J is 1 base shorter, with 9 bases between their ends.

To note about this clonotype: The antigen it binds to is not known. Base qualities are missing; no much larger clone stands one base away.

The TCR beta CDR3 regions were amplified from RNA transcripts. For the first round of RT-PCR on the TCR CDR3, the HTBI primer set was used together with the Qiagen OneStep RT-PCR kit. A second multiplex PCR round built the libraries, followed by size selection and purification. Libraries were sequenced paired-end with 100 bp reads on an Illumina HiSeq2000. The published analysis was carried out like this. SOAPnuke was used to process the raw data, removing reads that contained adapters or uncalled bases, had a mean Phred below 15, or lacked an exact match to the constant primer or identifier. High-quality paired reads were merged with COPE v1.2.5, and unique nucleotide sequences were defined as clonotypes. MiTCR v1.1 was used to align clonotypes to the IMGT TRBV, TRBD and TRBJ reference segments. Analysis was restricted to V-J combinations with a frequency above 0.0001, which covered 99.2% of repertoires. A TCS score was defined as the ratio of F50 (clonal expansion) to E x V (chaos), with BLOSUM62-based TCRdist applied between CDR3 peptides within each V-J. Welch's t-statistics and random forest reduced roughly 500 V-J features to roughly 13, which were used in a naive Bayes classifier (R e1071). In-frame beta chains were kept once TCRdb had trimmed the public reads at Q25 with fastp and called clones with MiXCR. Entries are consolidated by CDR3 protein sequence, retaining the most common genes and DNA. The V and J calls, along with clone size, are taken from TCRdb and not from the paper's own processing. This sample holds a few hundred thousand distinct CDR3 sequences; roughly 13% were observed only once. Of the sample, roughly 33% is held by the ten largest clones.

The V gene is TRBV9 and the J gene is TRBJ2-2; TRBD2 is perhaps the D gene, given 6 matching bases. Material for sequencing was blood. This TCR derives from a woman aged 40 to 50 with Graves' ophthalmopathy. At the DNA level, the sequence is TGTGCCAGCAGCGTCGGGACTGAGAACACCGGGGAGCTGTTTTTT. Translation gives CASSVGTENTGELFF.